The present T cell receptor (beta chain) was sequenced within a study of regulatory T cells in long-lasting Graves disease. Across the whole study: Newly diagnosed Graves' patients took antithyroid drugs under 3 months.

This clonotype was seen only a few times. Sample time point: newly diagnosed GD, antithyroid drugs for less than 3 months. Researchers made the TCR library from RNA that was extracted from PBMCs. TCR beta libraries were built with iRepertoire HTBI primers and Arm-PCR of CDR3 regions. MiXCR, applied by TCRdb to the multiplex PCR reads, yields one record per CDR3 protein. The table records about 620,000 distinct CDR3 sequences, 15% to 20% of them present only once. The CDR3 has 18 residues. Trimming stripped 2 bases from V and 4 bases from J, with 22 bases between. Looked up from germline, CDR1 is SGHRS and CDR2 is YFSETQ. A further study also used this sample, focusing on T cells in Graves' hyperthyroidism and ophthalmopathy.

Sequencing used peripheral blood mononuclear cells (PBMCs), obtained at new diagnosis, from a patient treated with antithyroid drugs. This receptor was obtained from a woman aged 25 to 39 with Graves disease. This chain joins TRBV5-1 and TRBJ2-1; maybe TRBD2 (5 bases). The CDR3 DNA is TGCGCCAGCAGCTTTGGCGGACTGGAGGCCATCCGGTACAATGAGCAGTTCTTC. It encodes CASSFGGLEAIRYNEQFF.